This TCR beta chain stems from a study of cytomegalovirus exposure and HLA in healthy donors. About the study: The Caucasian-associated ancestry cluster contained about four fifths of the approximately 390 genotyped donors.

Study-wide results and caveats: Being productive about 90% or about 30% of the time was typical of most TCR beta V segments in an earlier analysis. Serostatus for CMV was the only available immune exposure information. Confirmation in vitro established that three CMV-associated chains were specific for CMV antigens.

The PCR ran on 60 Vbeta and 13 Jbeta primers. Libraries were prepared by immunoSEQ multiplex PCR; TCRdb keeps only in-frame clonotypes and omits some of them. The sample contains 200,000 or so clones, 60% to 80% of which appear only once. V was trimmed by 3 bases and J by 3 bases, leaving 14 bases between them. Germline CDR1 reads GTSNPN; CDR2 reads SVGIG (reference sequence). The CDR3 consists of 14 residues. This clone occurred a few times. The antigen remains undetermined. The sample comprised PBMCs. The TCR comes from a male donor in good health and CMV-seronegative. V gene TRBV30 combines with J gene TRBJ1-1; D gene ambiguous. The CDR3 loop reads CAWSLTFGDTEAFF. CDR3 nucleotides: TGTGCCTGGAGCCTAACCTTCGGGGACACTGAAGCTTTCTTT.